This TCR beta chain is drawn from a study of T-cell reconstitution after alpha-beta-depleted transplantation in children. This clonotype was observed many times. At one boundary the junction diverges from the germline segment, which might be a read error. Unique molecular identifiers tagged the TCRbeta library. TCRdb ran MiXCR on the PCR reads and lists one entry per CDR3 protein. The profile shows 540,000 or so distinct CDR3 sequences, roughly 23% of them singletons. The CDR3 is 13 amino acids. Germline CDR1 and CDR2: DFQATT and SNEGSKA (reference sequence). The V call is TRBV20-1, the J call TRBJ2-1; TRBD2 might be the D (5 bases). The origin of this receptor is a boy younger than two who had a stem cell transplant for acute myeloid leukemia, so the T cells may come from the graft donor. Sequencing used PBMCs, mostly from graft donor cells, obtained 360 days after TCRalphabeta/CD19-depleted stem cell transplant. CDR3 region: CSARGLEYNEQFF. The CDR3 DNA reads TGCAGTGCCAGAGGGTTAGAGTACAATGAGCAGTTCTTC.